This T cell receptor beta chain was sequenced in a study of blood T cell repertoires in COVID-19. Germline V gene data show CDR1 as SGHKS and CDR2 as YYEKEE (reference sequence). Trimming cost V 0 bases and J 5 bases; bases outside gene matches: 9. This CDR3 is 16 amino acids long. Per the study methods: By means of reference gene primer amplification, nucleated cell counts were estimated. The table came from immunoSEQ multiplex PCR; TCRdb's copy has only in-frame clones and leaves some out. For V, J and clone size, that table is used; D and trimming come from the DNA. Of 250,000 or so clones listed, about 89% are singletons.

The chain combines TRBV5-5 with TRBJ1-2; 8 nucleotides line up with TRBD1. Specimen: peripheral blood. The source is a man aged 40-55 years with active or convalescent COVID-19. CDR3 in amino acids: CASSLGPRDRHYGYTF. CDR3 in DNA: TGTGCCAGCAGCTTGGGGCCCCGGGACAGGCATTATGGCTACACCTTC.